The T cell receptor beta chain under discussion was sequenced for a study of T cell changes during pregnancy in multiple sclerosis. The length of the CDR3 is 15 residues. Trimming took off 0 bases at V and 5 bases at J, with 11 bases between the two ends. Germline values: CDR1 SGHNT, CDR2 YYREEE (reference sequence). Produced via immunoSEQ multiplex PCR; TCRdb's table is partial and in-frame only. The sample includes approximately 40,000 clones, around 93% of them seen just once. This sequence originates from a female donor with multiple sclerosis, enrolled in a pregnancy study. The sequencing used CD4+ T cells from peripheral blood mononuclear cells, collected in the third trimester of pregnancy. The chain employs TRBV5-4 and TRBJ2-2; perhaps TRBD1 as D (5 bases). The CDR3: CASSLDRMGTGELFF. CDR3 bases: TGTGCCAGCAGCTTGGACAGGATGGGTACCGGGGAGCTGTTTTTT.